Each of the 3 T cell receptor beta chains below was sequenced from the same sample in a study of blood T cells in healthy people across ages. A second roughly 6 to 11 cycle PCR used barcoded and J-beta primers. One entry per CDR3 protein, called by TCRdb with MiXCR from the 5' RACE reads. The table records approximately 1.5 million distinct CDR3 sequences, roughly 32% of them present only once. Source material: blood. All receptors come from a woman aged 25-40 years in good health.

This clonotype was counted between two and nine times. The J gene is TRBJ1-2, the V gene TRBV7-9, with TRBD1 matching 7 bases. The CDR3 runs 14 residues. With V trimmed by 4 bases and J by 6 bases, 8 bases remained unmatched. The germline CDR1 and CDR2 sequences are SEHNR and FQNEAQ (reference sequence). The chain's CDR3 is CASSWGTGEDGYTF. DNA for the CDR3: TGTGCCAGCAGCTGGGGAACAGGGGAGGATGGCTACACCTTC.

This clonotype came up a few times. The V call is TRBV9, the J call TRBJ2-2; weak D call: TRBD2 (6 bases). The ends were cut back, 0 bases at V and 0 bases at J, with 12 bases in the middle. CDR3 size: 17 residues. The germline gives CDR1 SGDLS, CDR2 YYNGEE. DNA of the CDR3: TGTGCCAGCAGCGTAGTTGGTAGCGGATCGAACACCGGGGAGCTGTTTTTT. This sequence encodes CASSVVGSGSNTGELFF.

CDR3 amino acids: CASSQRGAGGYQETQYF. CDR3 in DNA: TGCGCCAGCAGCCAGAGGGGAGCGGGAGGGTATCAAGAGACCCAGTACTTC. The V and J genes are TRBV4-1 and TRBJ2-5; the match to TRBD2 covers 10 bases. Germline values: CDR1 MGHRA, CDR2 YSYEKL. Unmatched junction bases numbered 9, after V lost 3 bases and J lost 2 bases. CDR3 size: 17 residues.